This T cell receptor beta chain was sequenced in a study of Ad26.COV2.S vaccination and SARS-CoV-2 variants. About the study: In the study, Ad26.COV2.S was injected intramuscularly once, or twice 56 days apart. Study outcomes and limitations: Measurements of TCR breadth and depth may have given underestimates of the total T cell responses. Spike-specific TCR breadth was greater after Ad26.COV2.S than placebo.

Germline lookup yields CDR1 MNHEY and CDR2 SVGAGI. The CDR3 consists of 13 residues. V lost 6 bases to trimming and J lost 5 bases, with 13 bases between them. On this clone itself: Its antigen is currently unknown.

The treatment was: over 15 received Ad26.COV2.S at low or high dose, single or two shots; about 5 received placebo; per-sample allocation not given. Sampling was performed 63 days after the first vaccine or placebo injection. The assay was immunoSEQ multiplex PCR, and TCRdb's table has in-frame clones only and misses some. Here the sample spans a few hundred thousand clones, around 89% being singletons. This receptor was identified in a person aged 18-60 years who received the Ad26.COV2.S COVID-19 vaccine or a placebo. Material: peripheral blood, obtained in a trial of Ad26.COV2.S vaccine versus placebo. The chain employs TRBV6-5 and TRBJ2-5; D not resolved. CDR3 coding DNA: TGTGCCAGCAGAACCTTTCCCGGGGAGACCCAGTACTTC. Translation: CASRTFPGETQYF.